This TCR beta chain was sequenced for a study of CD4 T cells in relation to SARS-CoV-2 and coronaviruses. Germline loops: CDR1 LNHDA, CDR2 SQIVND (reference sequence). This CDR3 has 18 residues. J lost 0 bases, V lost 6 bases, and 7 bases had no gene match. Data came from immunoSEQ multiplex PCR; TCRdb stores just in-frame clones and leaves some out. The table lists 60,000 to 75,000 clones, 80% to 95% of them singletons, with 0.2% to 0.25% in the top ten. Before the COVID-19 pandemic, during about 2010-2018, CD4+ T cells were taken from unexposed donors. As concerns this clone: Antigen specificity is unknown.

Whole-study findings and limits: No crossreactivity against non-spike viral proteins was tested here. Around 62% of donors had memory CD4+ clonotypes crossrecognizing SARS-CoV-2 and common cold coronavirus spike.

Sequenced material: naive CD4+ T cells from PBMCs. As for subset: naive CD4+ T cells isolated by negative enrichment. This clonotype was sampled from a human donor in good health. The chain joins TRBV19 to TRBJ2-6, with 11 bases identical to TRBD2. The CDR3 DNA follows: TGTGCCAGTAGGAGACTAGCGGGGATACACTCTGGGGCCAACGTCCTGACTTTC. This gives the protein CASRRLAGIHSGANVLTF.